These T cell receptor beta chains were read from a single sample in a study of monozygotic twins with cystic fibrosis. This table comes from immunoSEQ multiplex PCR, and its TCRdb copy is limited to in-frame clones, with some not included. The table has about 5,000 clones, 95% to 98% seen once; the top ten hold under 3.5%. The sequenced sample consisted of blood. These TCRs come from a boy aged 2 to 10 with cystic fibrosis. Each CDR3 is given with its conserved first and last residue. The D gene is left open where the match is weak. Clone size appears in some rows only: once, few, many, or a class for an expanded clone.

d_call	clone_size	v_call	j_call	cdr3_aa	cdr3_nt
.	.	TRBV19	TRBJ1-1	CASAANTEAFF	TGTGCCAGTGCAGCGAACACTGAAGCTTTCTTT
TRBD1	.	TRBV5-1	TRBJ1-6	CASSLRDSYNSPLHF	TGCGCCAGCAGCTTGAGGGACAGCTATAATTCACCCCTCCACTTT
.	.	TRBV7-7	TRBJ2-5	CASSLEAPGEETQYF	TGTGCCAGCAGCTTAGAAGCGCCAGGGGAGGAGACCCAGTACTTC
.	.	TRBV21-1	TRBJ1-6	CASSTPKPDCSPLHF	TGTGCCAGCAGCACACCTAAACCGGACTGTTCACCCCTCCACTTT
.	.	TRBV7-2	TRBJ2-3	CASSRARASTDTQYF	TGTGCCAGCAGCCGCGCTAGAGCTAGCACAGATACGCAGTATTTT
.	.	TRBV5-1	TRBJ2-5	CASSLQYQETQYF	TGCGCCAGCAGCTTGCAGTACCAAGAGACCCAGTACTTC
.	once	TRBV23-1	TRBJ2-1	CASIETDYNEQFF	TGCGCCAGCATCGAGACAGACTACAATGAGCAGTTCTTC
TRBD1	.	TRBV19	TRBJ2-2	CASSIPRSLRDRDNTGELFF	TGTGCCAGTAGTATCCCCCGGTCCCTACGGGACAGGGATAACACCGGGGAGCTGTTTTTT
TRBD2	.	TRBV2	TRBJ2-1	CASTTSGGRGGNEQFF	TGTGCCAGCACGACTAGCGGGGGCCGGGGAGGCAATGAGCAGTTCTTC
TRBD1	once	TRBV14	TRBJ2-2	CASSKRTGPATGELFF	TGTGCCAGCAGCAAACGGACAGGGCCCGCCACCGGGGAGCTGTTTTTT
.	.	TRBV7-9	TRBJ2-3	CASSLEFGPRPYTQYF	TGTGCCAGCAGCTTAGAGTTCGGCCCGAGACCTTATACGCAGTATTTT
.	.	TRBV4-2	TRBJ1-1	CASSQDLRGETEAFF	TGTGCCAGCAGCCAAGACCTCAGGGGAGAAACTGAAGCTTTCTTT
.	.	TRBV5-1	TRBJ2-5	CASGLSPGRQETQYF	TGCGCCAGCGGACTTTCGCCGGGTCGGCAAGAGACCCAGTACTTC
.	.	TRBV4-2	TRBJ1-1	CASSQDPRVETEAFF	TGTGCCAGCAGCCAAGATCCGAGGGTTGAGACTGAAGCTTTCTTT
.	.	TRBV10-3	TRBJ1-1	CAISEGERTEAFF	TGTGCCATCAGTGAGGGGGAGAGAACTGAAGCTTTCTTT
.	large	TRBV5-1	TRBJ2-7	CASSLGPGPTYEQYF	TGCGCCAGCAGCTTGGGACCCGGGCCCACCTACGAGCAGTACTTC
TRBD1	.	TRBV29-1	TRBJ2-3	CSVSGTGASTDTQYF	TGCAGCGTTTCCGGGACAGGGGCTAGCACAGATACGCAGTATTTT
.	.	TRBV30	TRBJ1-6	CAWNGEDKSPLHF	TGTGCCTGGAACGGGGAGGATAAGTCACCCCTCCACTTT
TRBD2	.	TRBV4-1	TRBJ2-5	CASSLGTSGGSGRGETQYF	TGCGCCAGCAGCCTCGGGACTAGCGGGGGCTCTGGAAGAGGGGAGACCCAGTACTTC
.	.	TRBV6-6	TRBJ2-5	CASGDHIQETQYF	TGTGCCAGCGGAGACCACATCCAAGAGACCCAGTACTTC
TRBD2	.	TRBV4-2	TRBJ2-3	CASSLTPPRGGNTDTQYF	TGTGCCAGCAGCCTTACTCCACCTCGGGGGGGCAACACAGATACGCAGTATTTT
TRBD2	once	TRBV11-2	TRBJ2-5	CASSFSTGGQETQYF	TGTGCCAGCAGCTTCTCTACGGGGGGCCAAGAGACCCAGTACTTC
.	.	TRBV19	TRBJ1-5	CASSNTGYQPQHF	TGTGCCAGTAGTAATACAGGGTATCAGCCCCAGCATTTT
.	few	TRBV5-1	TRBJ2-7	CASSLRPDSSYEQYF	TGCGCCAGCAGTTTGAGACCCGATAGCTCCTACGAGCAGTACTTC
.	.	TRBV6-5	TRBJ1-1	CASSYQSSGASEAFF	TGTGCCAGCAGTTACCAGAGTTCCGGGGCCTCTGAAGCTTTCTTT
.	.	TRBV2	TRBJ2-4	CASMVGLGQTKNIQYF	TGTGCCAGCATGGTGGGGCTAGGACAGACAAAAAACATTCAGTACTTC
TRBD1	.	TRBV6-5	TRBJ1-1	CASSYSTGGTEAFF	TGTGCCAGCAGTTATTCCACAGGGGGCACTGAAGCTTTCTTT
.	.	TRBV7-2	TRBJ1-5	CASSLPGQINQPQHF	TGTGCCAGCAGCTTACCTGGACAGATTAATCAGCCCCAGCATTTT
.	.	TRBV30	TRBJ1-1	CAWGFPEAFF	TGTGCGTGGGGGTTCCCTGAAGCTTTCTTT
.	.	TRBV5-1	TRBJ2-5	CASSIYRTQETQYF	TGCGCCAGCAGCATATACAGAACCCAAGAGACCCAGTACTTC
.	.	TRBV6-5	TRBJ1-5	CASSYRENQPQHF	TGTGCCAGCAGTTACCGGGAAAATCAGCCCCAGCATTTT
TRBD2	.	TRBV28	TRBJ2-3	CASSRGGLGGTDTQYF	TGTGCCAGCAGTCGGGGGGGGCTGGGGGGCACAGATACGCAGTATTTT
.	.	TRBV9	TRBJ1-2	CASSGKGSNYGYTF	TGTGCCAGCAGCGGTAAGGGTTCTAACTATGGCTACACCTTC
.	.	TRBV4-2	TRBJ2-1	CASSQDEFRLLGNNEQFF	TGTGCCAGCAGCCAAGATGAGTTTCGACTATTGGGTAACAATGAGCAGTTCTTC
.	few	TRBV10-2	TRBJ2-1	CASSESPRGRRSYNEQFF	TGCGCCAGCAGTGAGTCCCCCCGTGGGCGGCGCTCCTACAATGAGCAGTTCTTC
.	few	TRBV7-2	TRBJ2-1	CASSFSGDEQFF	TGTGCCAGCAGCTTTAGTGGTGATGAGCAGTTCTTC